In this sample, the clone carrying this T cell receptor beta chain turned up a few times. The data were taken from a study of memory CD4+ T cells and cytomegalovirus serostatus. The sort gate was single viable CD3+CD4+CD8-CD45RO+ cells for memory CD4+ T cells. Germline V gene lookup returns CDR1 MGHRA and CDR2 YSYEKL. Germline trimming cut 0 bases from V and 4 bases from J; bases unmatched to any gene: 2. The CDR3 totals 15 residues. Profiling relied on immunoSEQ multiplex PCR, and the TCRdb table lists in-frame clones only, not all of them. The sample lists about 58,000 clones; approximately 82% were seen once.

The material sequenced was memory CD4+ T cells from blood. The chain has TRBV4-1 and TRBJ2-1; TRBD1 aligns across 8 bases. This clonotype was obtained from an adult in good health and CMV-seronegative. Some clones in this sample may be carry-over from other donors' samples. The DNA for the CDR3 is TGCGCCAGCAGCCAAGATGGACAGGGTTACAATGAGCAGTTCTTC. It yields the protein CASSQDGQGYNEQFF.